This T cell receptor beta chain came from a study of shared clonotypes between healthy human individuals. In the case of this clone: The antigen remains undetermined.

The study, taken as a whole, reports: Shared clonotypes across all four donors exceeded non-shared ones in generation probability. Expectations were that clonotype sharing among donors would be affected by sequencing depth.

Germline V gene sequence: CDR1 SGHRS, CDR2 YFSETQ. The CDR3 is made up of 14 amino acids. V was pared by 0 bases and J by 7 bases, with 3 bases of the junction left unmatched. The method was immunoSEQ multiplex PCR; TCRdb's version includes in-frame clones alone and lacks a portion of them. This table has some 790,000 clones, 72% appearing once. Sequencing input: memory CD4+ T cells sorted from blood. The sample's subset: CD45RA-negative fraction. The J gene is TRBJ2-1, the V gene TRBV5-1, with 8 bases that match TRBD2. This sequence originates from a woman aged 30 to 39 in good health. The CDR3 loop reads CASSLASGQNEQFF. The CDR3 region has the DNA TGCGCCAGCAGCTTGGCTAGCGGGCAAAATGAGCAGTTCTTC. Drawing the rest from reference TRBV5-1 and TRBJ2-1, the complete variable domain is KAGVTQTPRYLIKTRGQQVTLSCSPISGHRSVSWYQQTPGQGLQFLFEYFSETQRNKGNFPGRFSGRQFSNSRSEMNVSTLELGDSALYLCASSLASGQNEQFFGPGTRLTVL.